These 28 T cell receptor beta chains were sequenced from one sample in a study of T cell responses to AZD1222 COVID-19 vaccine. Method: immunoSEQ multiplex PCR; TCRdb's copy keeps in-frame clones and lacks some. The sample has fewer than 80,000 clones; 60% to 85% are singletons. The sample was peripheral blood, taken on day 0 of MenACWY control vaccination. These receptors all stem from an adult in good health.

The rearrangement links TRBV9 to TRBJ2-5, with TRBD2 matching over 11 bases. CDR3 length: 16 amino acids. J was trimmed by 5 bases and V by 4 bases; bases with no gene match: 10. Germline V CDR1 and CDR2: SGDLS, YYNGEE. The chain's CDR3 is CASSPPISGGGETQYF. The CDR3 region has the DNA TGTGCCAGCAGCCCCCCTATTAGCGGGGGGGGTGAGACCCAGTACTTC.

This chain connects TRBV7-9 to TRBJ2-3; D is unclear. The CDR3 loop spans 12 amino acids. Germline V lookup: CDR1 SEHNR, CDR2 FQNEAQ (reference sequence). The V gene lost 6 bases and the J gene lost 1 base, with 5 bases spanning the gap. CDR3 DNA: TGTGCCAGCAGGGGTGGCACAGATACGCAGTATTTT. Residues: CASRGGTDTQYF.

The genes are TRBV6-5 and TRBJ2-7; 9 nucleotides match TRBD1. Unmatched junction bases numbered 7, after V lost 7 bases and J lost 3 bases. The CDR3 is 14 amino acids. CDR1 is MNHEY, CDR2 SVGAGI, per germline. CDR3 nucleotide sequence: TGTGCCAGCAAAAGACAGGGGGACGGCTACGAGCAGTACTTC. Protein: CASKRQGDGYEQYF.

V and J are TRBV7-9 and TRBJ2-1; 9 bases map to TRBD2. V shed 4 bases and J 5 bases; nucleotides not matched to a gene: 6. Germline CDR1 reads SEHNR; CDR2 reads FQNEAQ (reference sequence). The CDR3 consists of 15 residues. Here the CDR3 reads CASSSWRGGNNEQFF. CDR3 sequence (DNA): TGTGCCAGCAGCTCCTGGCGGGGGGGAAACAATGAGCAGTTCTTC.

This sequence joins TRBV2 and TRBJ1-3, with D hard to call. Trimming removed 1 base from V and 0 bases from J, with 10 bases in between. The CDR3 has 16 amino acids. Germline CDR1 and CDR2: SNHLY and FYNNEI. The CDR3 sequence is CASSEVGASSGNTIYF. The CDR3 DNA follows: TGTGCCAGCAGTGAAGTAGGAGCCTCCTCTGGAAACACCATATATTTT.

CDR3 sequence (DNA): TGTGCCAGCAGACAGGGGAACACCGGGGAGCTGTTTTTT. Translation: CASRQGNTGELFF. The chain carries TRBV25-1 and TRBJ2-2; tentative D call: TRBD1 (6 bases). Trimming removed 6 bases at V and 1 base at J, with 6 bases between. The CDR3 sequence is 13 residues long. CDR1 is MGHDK, CDR2 SYGVNS, per germline.

This clone was seen more than once but under ten times. The V call is TRBV7-2, the J call TRBJ2-1; 7 positions match TRBD1. The CDR3 length is 13 residues. V shed 6 bases and J 3 bases; nucleotides not matched to a gene: 2. The germline V gene has CDR1 SGHTA and CDR2 FQGNSA. The chain's CDR3 is CASRRDSYNEQFF. The CDR3 DNA is TGTGCCAGCAGACGGGACAGCTACAATGAGCAGTTCTTC.

The CDR3 DNA reads as TGCAGTTGCCGAGCGGGGCCCTACGAGCAGTACTTC. Translation gives CSCRAGPYEQYF. V usage is TRBV29-1 and J usage is TRBJ2-7; 7 bases map to TRBD2. Germline V gene data show CDR1 as SQVTM and CDR2 as ANQGSEA. This CDR3 has 12 amino acids.

This chain links TRBV5-1 with TRBJ2-5, with 12 positions matching TRBD1. The CDR3 has 15 amino acids. Trimming at V came to 3 bases and at J to 5 bases, leaving 5 bases not matched to a gene. Germline V gene sequence: CDR1 SGHRS, CDR2 YFSETQ. CDR3 amino acids: CASSWGTGGDETQYF. The CDR3 region has the DNA TGCGCCAGCAGCTGGGGGACAGGGGGCGACGAGACCCAGTACTTC.

This chain uses TRBV2 with TRBJ2-7, with TRBD2 identical over 8 bases. CDR3 length: 13 residues. The germline gives CDR1 SNHLY, CDR2 FYNNEI. Unmatched junction bases numbered 8, after V lost 10 bases and J lost 3 bases. CDR3 DNA sequence: TGTGCCATCCAAGGACTAGCAGGCTACGAGCAGTACTTC. This sequence encodes CAIQGLAGYEQYF.

J is TRBJ2-5 and V is TRBV27, with 8 bases that match TRBD1. The CDR3 has 13 residues. The germline V gene has CDR1 MNHEY and CDR2 SMNVEV (reference sequence). Trimming took 6 bases from V and 0 from J; bases not matched to a gene: 0. The CDR3 loop is CASSRGHQETQYF. DNA for the CDR3: TGTGCCAGCAGCAGGGGGCACCAAGAGACCCAGTACTTC.

The J gene is TRBJ1-1, the V gene TRBV6-2 or TRBV6-3; no clear D gene. V was cut by 1 base and J by 5 bases, with 5 bases left in between. The V gene's germline CDR1 is MNHEY and CDR2 SVGEGT. This CDR3 comprises 12 residues. The CDR3 is CASSYWATEAFF. The CDR3 DNA is TGTGCCAGCAGTTACTGGGCGACTGAAGCTTTCTTT.

This rearrangement joins TRBV5-1 to TRBJ2-7; the match to TRBD1 covers 9 bases. The J segment lost 4 bases and the V segment lost 3 bases, leaving 11 bases of the junction unmatched. In germline, CDR1 is SGHRS, CDR2 YFSETQ. The CDR3 consists of 16 residues. The CDR3 spells CASSSTTPGQGYEQYF. CDR3 DNA sequence: TGCGCCAGCAGCTCAACAACTCCGGGACAGGGATACGAGCAGTACTTC.

The chain links TRBV18 to TRBJ1-2; D unclear. Germline V gene lookup returns CDR1 KGHSH and CDR2 LQKENI. V was trimmed by 2 bases and J by 8 bases, leaving 12 bases between them. This CDR3 has 13 amino acids. The chain's CDR3 is CASSPDGSLGYTF. In nucleotides, the CDR3 is TGTGCCAGCTCACCAGACGGATCGCTAGGCTACACCTTC.

The V gene is TRBV18, the J gene TRBJ2-7, with D unclear. This CDR3 contains 15 residues. The germline V gene has CDR1 KGHSH and CDR2 LQKENI. The ends were cut back, 3 bases at V and 1 base at J, with 13 bases in the middle. CDR3 loop: CASSPLGQPSYEQYF. The CDR3 DNA follows: TGTGCCAGCTCACCGCTGGGCCAGCCGTCCTACGAGCAGTACTTC.

This chain links TRBV7-8 with TRBJ2-5; 11 nucleotides line up with TRBD2. V shed 3 bases and J 5 bases; nucleotides not matched to a gene: 11. Per the germline V gene, CDR1 is SGHVS and CDR2 is FQNEAQ. The length of the CDR3 is 17 residues. CDR3 in DNA: TGTGCCAGCAGCTTGATAGGACTAGCGGGTGGGGGGGAGACCCAGTACTTC. This sequence encodes CASSLIGLAGGGETQYF.

This clone was seen only a few times. Distinct nucleotide sequences in the sample also encode this CDR3. The chain has TRBV7-9 and TRBJ2-1; 7 bases match TRBD2. The CDR3 contains 13 residues. From germline, CDR1 is SEHNR and CDR2 FQNEAQ (reference sequence). J lost 4 bases, V lost 7 bases, and 4 bases had no gene match. The CDR3 reads CASTWGGYNEQFF. CDR3 sequence (DNA): TGTGCCAGCACCTGGGGGGGTTACAATGAGCAGTTCTTC.

In this sample, this clone turned up a few times. This chain connects TRBV2 to TRBJ1-1; perhaps TRBD1 as D (6 bases). The germline V and J ends were trimmed by 4 bases and 5 bases, with 11 bases remaining between them. The CDR3 spans 13 residues. Germline V gives CDR1 SNHLY, CDR2 FYNNEI. CDR3 in amino acids: CASSVDQGTEAFF. The CDR3 coding sequence is TGTGCCAGCAGTGTGGATCAGGGGACTGAAGCTTTCTTT.

The V gene is TRBV6-6, the J gene TRBJ1-4; D remains ambiguous. Trimming removed 2 bases at V and 2 bases at J, with 6 bases between. The CDR3 is 14 amino acids. The germline CDR1 and CDR2 sequences are MNHNY and SVGAGI (reference sequence). The CDR3 is CASSYPRTNEKLFF. CDR3 bases: TGTGCCAGCAGTTACCCCCGTACTAATGAAAAACTGTTTTTT.

The chain combines TRBV6-5 with TRBJ1-5; 10 bases line up with TRBD1. The length of the CDR3 is 14 residues. Germline V gene sequence: CDR1 MNHEY, CDR2 SVGAGI. The J segment lost 7 bases and the V segment lost 6 bases, leaving 6 bases of the junction unmatched. The CDR3 nucleotides are TGTGCCAGCAGCCCGGACAGGGGGGAACAGCCCCAGCATTTT. It is translated as CASSPDRGEQPQHF.

The chain is built from TRBV5-3 and TRBJ2-1, with TRBD1 as a possible D gene (5 bases). Being an ORF, TRBV5-3 has a function that is uncertain. The length of the CDR3 is 16 residues. V lost 1 base and J 0 bases, leaving 11 bases between the germline ends. The CDR3 nucleotides are TGTGCCAGAAGCTTGAGTGGACACCGCTCCTACAATGAGCAGTTCTTC. It translates to CARSLSGHRSYNEQFF.

The J gene is TRBJ2-5, the V gene TRBV11-1; 11 bases agree with TRBD2. The CDR3 runs 16 residues. V lost 1 base, J lost 4 bases, and 5 bases stayed unmatched. The germline V gene has CDR1 SGHAT and CDR2 FQDESV (reference sequence). The CDR3: CASSLVAGGSGETQYF. The CDR3 DNA reads as TGTGCCAGCAGCTTAGTAGCGGGGGGGTCAGGAGAGACCCAGTACTTC.

The chain links TRBV7-8 to TRBJ1-5; maybe TRBD1 (6 bases). The CDR3 has 15 residues. The V gene's germline CDR1 is SGHVS and CDR2 FQNEAQ. V was shortened by 5 bases and J by 0 bases, with 11 bases between the two germline ends. As DNA, the CDR3 is TGTGCCAGCAGCACCCAGGGGACTAGCAATCAGCCCCAGCATTTT. This gives the protein CASSTQGTSNQPQHF.

This clone was seen only once. The chain carries TRBV27 and TRBJ2-1, with D unclear. The V gene's germline CDR1 is MNHEY and CDR2 SMNVEV (reference sequence). The CDR3 extends over 13 amino acids. The V end lost 5 bases, the J end lost 3 bases, and 8 bases lay between the germline ends. CDR3 region: CASSPRIYNEQFF. In DNA, the CDR3 is TGTGCCAGCAGTCCAAGAATCTACAATGAGCAGTTCTTC.

CDR3 sequence (DNA): TGTGCCAGTAGTATCGGATCGTCCTCCTACGAGCAGTACTTC. This encodes CASSIGSSSYEQYF. J is TRBJ2-7 and V is TRBV19, with D hard to call. This CDR3 region has 14 residues. Trimming took 3 bases from V and 0 from J, leaving 9 bases between them. The germline CDR1 and CDR2 sequences are LNHDA and SQIVND (reference sequence).

The CDR3 here is CASSTPGADTQYF. The CDR3 nucleotides are TGTGCCAGCAGTACCCCAGGGGCAGATACGCAGTATTTT. V and J are TRBV6-5 and TRBJ2-3; tentatively, D is TRBD1 (6 bases). Germline loops: CDR1 MNHEY, CDR2 SVGAGI. V was clipped by 5 bases and J by 4 bases, with 10 bases between them. The CDR3 has 13 residues.

The chain carries TRBV7-2 and TRBJ2-2, with D hard to call. With 4 bases removed from V and 6 bases from J, the gap between germline ends came to 18 bases. This CDR3 contains 16 residues. Germline CDR1 SGHTA, CDR2 FQGNSA. The CDR3 spells CASSSTLRQVSGELFF. As DNA, the CDR3 is TGTGCCAGCAGCTCAACTCTTCGACAAGTGTCCGGGGAGCTGTTTTTT.

This sequence joins TRBV5-4 and TRBJ2-7, with D perhaps matching TRBD1 (6 bases). The germline V and J ends were trimmed by 0 bases and 6 bases, with 19 bases remaining between them. Germline V gene lookup returns CDR1 SGHNT and CDR2 YYREEE (reference sequence). This CDR3 has 16 amino acids. The CDR3 nucleotides read TGTGCCAGCAGCTTGGACGGTTTGGGGGCGAGGGGCGAGCAGTACTTC. It specifies CASSLDGLGARGEQYF.